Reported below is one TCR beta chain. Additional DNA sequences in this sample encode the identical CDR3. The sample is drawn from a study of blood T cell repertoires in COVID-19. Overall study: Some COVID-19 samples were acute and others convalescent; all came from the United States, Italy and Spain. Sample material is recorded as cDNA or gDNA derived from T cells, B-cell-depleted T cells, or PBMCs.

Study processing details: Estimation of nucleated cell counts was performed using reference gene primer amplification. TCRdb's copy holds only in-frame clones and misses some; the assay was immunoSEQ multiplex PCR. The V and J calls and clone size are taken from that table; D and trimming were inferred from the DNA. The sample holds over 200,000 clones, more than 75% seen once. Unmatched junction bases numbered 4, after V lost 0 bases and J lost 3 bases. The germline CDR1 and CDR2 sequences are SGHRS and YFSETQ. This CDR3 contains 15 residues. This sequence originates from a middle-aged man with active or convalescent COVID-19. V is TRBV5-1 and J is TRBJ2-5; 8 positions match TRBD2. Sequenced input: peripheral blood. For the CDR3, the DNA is TGCGCCAGCAGCTTGGCCGGGACTAGTGAAGAGACCCAGTACTTC. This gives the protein CASSLAGTSEETQYF.